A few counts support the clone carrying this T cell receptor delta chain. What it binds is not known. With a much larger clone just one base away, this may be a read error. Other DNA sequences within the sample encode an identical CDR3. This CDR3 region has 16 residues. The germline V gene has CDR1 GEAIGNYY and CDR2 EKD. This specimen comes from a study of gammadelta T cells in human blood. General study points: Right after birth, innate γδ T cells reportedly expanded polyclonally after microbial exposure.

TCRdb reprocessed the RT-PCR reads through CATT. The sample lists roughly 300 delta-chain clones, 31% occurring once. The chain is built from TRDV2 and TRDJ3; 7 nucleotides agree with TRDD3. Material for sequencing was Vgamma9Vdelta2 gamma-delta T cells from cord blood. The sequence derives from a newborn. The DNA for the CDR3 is TGTGCCTGTGACTGGGGGAACCGGTGGGACACACGACAGATGTTTTTC. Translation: CACDWGNRWDTRQMFF.